The 10 T cell receptor beta chains given below trace back to one sample, sequenced in a study of T cell responses to AZD1222 COVID-19 vaccine (dated by TCRdb to the early 2020s). Preparation of the library involved the immunoSEQ multiplex PCR assay. TCRdb provides this immuneACCESS table in a form limited to in-frame rearrangements. Some clones are lacking; in checked studies, under half of them reflect an unresolved V gene, and why the rest are absent is not known. Here the sample has more than 150,000 clones; roughly nine tenths occur a single time. The ten largest clones take up around 3.5% of the sample. The time point label of this sample denotes: about 28 days (+/-7) after the second vaccine dose. The sequences come from peripheral blood, collected 28 days after the second AZD1222 dose. Receptor source: an adult who received the AZD1222 COVID-19 vaccine.

This clone was observed once. The rearrangement joins TRBV28 to TRBJ1-1; D remains ambiguous. The V gene's germline CDR1 is MDHEN and CDR2 SYDVKM. The V gene lost 3 bases and the J gene lost 10 bases, with 15 bases spanning the gap. This CDR3 comprises 13 residues. For the CDR3, the DNA is TGTGCCAGCAGTTTGGAACCCGGGGTAGGAGCTTTCTTT. Its protein is CASSLEPGVGAFF.

The V call is TRBV5-5, the J call TRBJ1-3; D not resolved. V was cut by 5 bases and J by 7 bases, with 13 bases left in between. This CDR3 comprises 13 residues. Germline CDR1 and CDR2: SGHKS and YYEKEE (reference sequence). The CDR3 loop is CASSFPPGNTIYF. The CDR3 bases are TGTGCCAGCAGTTTCCCTCCCGGGAACACCATATATTTT.

This rearrangement joins TRBV5-5 to TRBJ1-1, with 10 bases identical to TRBD1. V lost 4 bases and J lost 2; bases outside the gene matches: 8. Per the germline V gene, CDR1 is SGHKS and CDR2 is YYEKEE (reference sequence). The CDR3 is made up of 16 amino acids. CDR3 in DNA: TGTGCCAGCAGCCTGACAGGGGGCGATTTCAACACTGAAGCTTTCTTT. Protein sequence: CASSLTGGDFNTEAFF. Together with reference TRBV5-5 and TRBJ1-1, the CDR3 gives the full variable domain: DAGVTQSPTHLIKTRGQQVTLRCSPISGHKSVSWYQQVLGQGPQFIFQYYEKEERGRGNFPDRFSARQFPNYSSELNVNALLLGDSALYLCASSLTGGDFNTEAFFGQGTRLTVV.

In regard to this clone: One junction end disagrees with the germline gene, perhaps due to a read error. CDR3 sequence reads: CASSLEGLAGHF. In nucleotides, the CDR3 is TGTGCCAGCAGCTTAGAGGGACTAGCGGGACACTTC. This chain joins TRBV7-9 and TRBJ2-4; 13 bases are shared with TRBD2. CDR1 and CDR2 (germline): SEHNR, FQNEAQ (reference sequence). The length of the CDR3 is 12 residues.

V and J are TRBV18 and TRBJ1-1, with D possibly being TRBD1 (6 bases). The germline V gene encodes CDR1 KGHSH and CDR2 LQKENI. The CDR3 contains 13 residues. Trimming removed 4 bases from V and 6 bases from J, with 12 bases in between. The CDR3 here is CASSQRGGSEAFF. CDR3 in DNA: TGTGCCAGCTCACAAAGGGGGGGGTCTGAAGCTTTCTTT.

The gene calls are TRBV28 and TRBJ1-2; D is undetermined. Trimming cost V 7 bases and J 0 bases, with 9 bases left between them. Germline CDR1 is MDHEN and CDR2 is SYDVKM. This CDR3 comprises 13 residues. DNA of the CDR3: TGTGCCAGCACCTTGGGCCCTAACTATGGCTACACCTTC. It codes for CASTLGPNYGYTF.

The rearrangement links TRBV5-1 to TRBJ2-7; 8 bases align to TRBD1. The J segment lost 3 bases and the V segment lost 0 bases, leaving 8 bases of the junction unmatched. CDR1 and CDR2 (germline): SGHRS, YFSETQ. CDR3 length: 16 residues. DNA for the CDR3: TGCGCCAGCAGCTTGGCCCCCCCTGGACAGGGCTACGAGCAGTACTTC. It translates to CASSLAPPGQGYEQYF.

This clone was seen a few times. V usage is TRBV5-5 and J usage is TRBJ2-7; D remains ambiguous. V was shortened by 0 bases and J by 4 bases, with 8 bases between the two germline ends. This CDR3 comprises 13 residues. Per germline, CDR1 SGHKS and CDR2 YYEKEE (reference sequence). For the CDR3, the DNA is TGTGCCAGCAGCTTGGCCCTAGGGTACGAGCAGTACTTC. Translated: CASSLALGYEQYF. Together with reference TRBV5-5 and TRBJ2-7, the CDR3 gives the full variable domain: DAGVTQSPTHLIKTRGQQVTLRCSPISGHKSVSWYQQVLGQGPQFIFQYYEKEERGRGNFPDRFSARQFPNYSSELNVNALLLGDSALYLCASSLALGYEQYFGPGTRLTVT.

About this clone: Other nucleotide sequences from this sample produce the same CDR3. The CDR3 bases are TGTGCCAGCTCCTCCACAGATACGCAGTATTTT. Translating gives CASSSTDTQYF. The chain links TRBV18 to TRBJ2-3, with unresolved D. The CDR3 runs 11 residues. Germline V gene lookup returns CDR1 KGHSH and CDR2 LQKENI. V was cut by 6 bases and J by 2 bases, with 3 bases left in between. Drawing the rest from reference TRBV18 and TRBJ2-3, the complete variable domain is NAGVMQNPRHLVRRRGQEARLRCSPMKGHSHVYWYRQLPEEGLKFMVYLQKENIIDESGMPKERFSAEFPKEGPSILRIQQVVRGDSAAYFCASSSTDTQYFGPGTRLTVL.

The V call is TRBV9, the J call TRBJ2-1; D ambiguous. CDR1 SGDLS and CDR2 YYNGEE come from the germline V gene. The CDR3 spans 13 residues. Trimming took 5 bases from V and 13 from J, leaving 19 bases between them. CDR3 protein: CASSRIPGLKQFF. The CDR3 bases are TGTGCCAGCAGTCGAATTCCGGGCCTCAAACAGTTCTTC. Using reference TRBV9 and TRBJ2-1 for the parts outside the CDR3, the full variable domain is DSGVTQTPKHLITATGQRVTLRCSPRSGDLSVYWYQQSLDQGLQFLIQYYNGEERAKGNILERFSAQQFPDLHSELNLSSLELGDSALYFCASSRIPGLKQFFGPGTRLTVL.